This TCR beta chain was sequenced for a study of CD8 T cells in Susac syndrome. Germline V CDR1 and CDR2: MNHEY, SVGEGT. Trimming removed 2 bases at V and 0 bases at J, with 13 bases between. CDR3 length equals 16 residues. A quantity of about 0.45 to 1 ug RNA underwent reverse transcription using random hexamers. TCRdb fed the immunoSEQ multiplex PCR reads into MiXCR, producing one record per CDR3 protein. The top ten clones hold roughly 0.15% of a sample with some 150,000 distinct CDR3 sequences, roughly 94% of them seen once. This clonotype was obtained from a human donor with Susac syndrome. This chain uses TRBV6-2 or TRBV6-3 with TRBJ1-1; D remains unclear. Sequences were obtained from CD4+ T cells from PBMCs. The chain's CDR3 is CASSYGHERMNTEAFF. The CDR3 DNA reads as TGTGCCAGCAGTTACGGCCACGAAAGGATGAACACTGAAGCTTTCTTT.